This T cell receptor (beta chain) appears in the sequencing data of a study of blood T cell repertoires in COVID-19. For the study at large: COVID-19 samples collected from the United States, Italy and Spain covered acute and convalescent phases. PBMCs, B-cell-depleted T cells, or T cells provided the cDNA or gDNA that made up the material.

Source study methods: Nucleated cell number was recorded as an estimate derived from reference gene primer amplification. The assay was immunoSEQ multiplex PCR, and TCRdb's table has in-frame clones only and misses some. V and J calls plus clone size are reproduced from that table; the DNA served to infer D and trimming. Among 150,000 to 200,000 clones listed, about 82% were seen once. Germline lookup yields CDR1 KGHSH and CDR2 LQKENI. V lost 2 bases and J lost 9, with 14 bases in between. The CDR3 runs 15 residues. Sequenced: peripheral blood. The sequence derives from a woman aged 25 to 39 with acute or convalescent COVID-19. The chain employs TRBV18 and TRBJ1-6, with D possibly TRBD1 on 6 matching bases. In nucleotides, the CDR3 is TGTGCCAGCTCACCAACTGGACAGAAAATTTCACCCCTCCACTTT. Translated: CASSPTGQKISPLHF.